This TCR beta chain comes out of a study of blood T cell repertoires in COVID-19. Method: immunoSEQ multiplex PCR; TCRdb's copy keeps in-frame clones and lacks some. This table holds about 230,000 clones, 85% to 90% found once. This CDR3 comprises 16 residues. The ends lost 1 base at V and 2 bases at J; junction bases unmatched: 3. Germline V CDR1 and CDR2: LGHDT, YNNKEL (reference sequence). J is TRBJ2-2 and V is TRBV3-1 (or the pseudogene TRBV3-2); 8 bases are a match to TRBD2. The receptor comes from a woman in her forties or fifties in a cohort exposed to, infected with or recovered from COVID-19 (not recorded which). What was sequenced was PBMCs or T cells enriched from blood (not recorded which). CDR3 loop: CASSQGLAGNTGELFF. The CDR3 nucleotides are TGTGCCAGCAGCCAAGGGTTAGCGGGAAACACCGGGGAGCTGTTTTTT.